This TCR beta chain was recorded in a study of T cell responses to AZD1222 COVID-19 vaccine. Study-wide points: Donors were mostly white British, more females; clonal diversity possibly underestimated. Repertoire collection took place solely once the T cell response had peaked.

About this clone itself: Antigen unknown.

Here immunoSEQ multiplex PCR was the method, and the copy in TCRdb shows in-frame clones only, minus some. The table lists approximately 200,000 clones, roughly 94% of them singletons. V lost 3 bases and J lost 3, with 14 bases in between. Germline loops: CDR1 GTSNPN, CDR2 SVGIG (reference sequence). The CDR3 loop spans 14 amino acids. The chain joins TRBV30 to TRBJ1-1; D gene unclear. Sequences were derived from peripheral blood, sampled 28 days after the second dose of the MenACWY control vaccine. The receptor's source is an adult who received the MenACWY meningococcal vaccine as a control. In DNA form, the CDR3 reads TGTGCCTGGAGATCCCCCTCACGACACACTGAAGCTTTCTTT. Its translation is CAWRSPSRHTEAFF.